Each of the 32 T cell receptor beta chains below was sequenced from the same sample in a study of blood T cell repertoires in COVID-19. Data came from immunoSEQ multiplex PCR; TCRdb stores just in-frame clones and leaves some out. Found here are 60,000 to 70,000 clones, 88% of them singletons; the top ten hold 43%. The sequenced sample consisted of peripheral blood. The receptors come from an older woman with COVID-19, enrolled during active disease.

The chain is built from TRBV7-2 and TRBJ2-7; 8 bases map to TRBD1. V shed 5 bases, J shed 5 bases, and the junction held 8 bases outside the gene matches. Looked up from germline, CDR1 is SGHTA and CDR2 is FQGNSA. The CDR3 length is 14 residues. This chain's CDR3 is CASSPMDREDEQYF. The CDR3 DNA follows: TGTGCCAGCAGCCCAATGGACAGGGAGGACGAGCAGTACTTC.

This clone was seen a few times. The chain carries TRBV29-1 and TRBJ2-5; TRBD2 matches 13 bases. Looked up from germline, CDR1 is SQVTM and CDR2 is ANQGSEA. CDR3 length: 13 amino acids. V was pared by 7 bases and J by 5 bases, with 4 bases of the junction left unmatched. CDR3 protein: CSAKLAGGETQYF. The DNA for the CDR3 is TGCAGCGCGAAACTAGCGGGAGGGGAGACCCAGTACTTC. The full variable domain, rest sourced from reference TRBV29-1 and TRBJ2-5, is SAVISQKPSRDICQRGTSLTIQCQVDSQVTMMFWYRQQPGQSLTLIATANQGSEATYESGFVIDKFPISRPNLTFSTLTVSNMSPEDSSIYLCSAKLAGGETQYFGPGTRLLVL.

The gene calls are TRBV4-3 and TRBJ2-2, with a tentative D call TRBD1 (6 bases). Germline V gene data show CDR1 as LGHNA and CDR2 as YSLEER. The CDR3 spans 18 residues. V was pared by 0 bases and J by 4 bases, with 18 bases between. The CDR3 is CASSQDRGSGMSTGELFF. The CDR3 coding sequence is TGCGCCAGCAGCCAAGATAGGGGGTCCGGGATGAGCACCGGGGAGCTGTTTTTT.

The V gene is TRBV5-5, the J gene TRBJ1-2; the D is unclear. Germline CDR1 is SGHKS and CDR2 is YYEKEE (reference sequence). The V gene lost 2 bases and the J gene lost 4 bases, with 9 bases spanning the gap. The CDR3 length is 13 residues. CDR3 sequence (DNA): TGTGCCAGCAGCTTAGACTGGGTCTATGGCTACACCTTC. This gives the protein CASSLDWVYGYTF.

About this clone: Other DNA sequences in this sample translate to the same CDR3. The chain carries TRBV28 and TRBJ1-1, with TRBD1 matching over 8 bases. Germline V gene sequence: CDR1 MDHEN, CDR2 SYDVKM. The J segment lost 0 bases and the V segment lost 6 bases, leaving 3 bases of the junction unmatched. This CDR3 spans 14 amino acids. The CDR3 region is CASRTGDLNTEAFF. The DNA of the CDR3 is TGTGCCAGCAGGACAGGGGATTTGAACACTGAAGCTTTCTTT.

J is TRBJ2-1 and V is TRBV6-1; D unresolved. In germline, CDR1 is MNHNS, CDR2 SASEGT. This CDR3 region has 16 residues. V dropped 2 bases and J dropped 1 base, with 12 bases sitting between them. CDR3 in DNA: TGTGCCAGCAGTGAACGTCCTCTTTCGTCCTACAATGAGCAGTTCTTC. This sequence encodes CASSERPLSSYNEQFF.

This chain uses TRBV19 with TRBJ1-1, with no clear D. The CDR3 length is 12 residues. Germline V gene data show CDR1 as LNHDA and CDR2 as SQIVND (reference sequence). The V gene lost 5 bases and the J gene lost 10 bases, with 14 bases spanning the gap. The CDR3 DNA reads TGTGCCAGTAGTTTCGCAGGCGTTGGAGCTTTCTTT. It encodes CASSFAGVGAFF.

CDR3 residues: CASSLGGREETQYF. The CDR3 DNA sequence: TGTGCCAGCAGCTTGGGGGGCAGGGAAGAGACCCAGTACTTC. This chain links TRBV5-6 with TRBJ2-5, with TRBD1 as a possible D gene (5 bases). Germline V CDR1 and CDR2: SGHDT, YYEEEE. This CDR3 region has 14 residues. V lost 0 bases to trimming and J lost 3 bases, with 9 bases between them.

The chain couples TRBV4-3 to TRBJ2-3, with 8 bases lining up with TRBD1. The germline gives CDR1 LGHNA, CDR2 YSLEER. The CDR3 loop spans 15 amino acids. V gave up 4 bases and J gave up 1 base; unmatched junction bases: 4. The CDR3 bases are TGCGCCAGCAGCCGAAAGGGACAGGGCACAGATACGCAGTATTTT. Translation: CASSRKGQGTDTQYF.

V and J are TRBV5-1 and TRBJ2-1, with 9 bases aligning to TRBD2. The CDR3 is 15 amino acids. Trimming took 4 bases from V and 10 from J; bases not matched to a gene: 12. Per germline, CDR1 SGHRS and CDR2 YFSETQ. DNA for the CDR3: TGCGCCAGCAGCCTCACCGGGACTAGCCCGATGGAGCAGTTCTTC. Translated, it gives CASSLTGTSPMEQFF.

A single count supports this clone. The chain combines TRBV19 with TRBJ2-1, with TRBD1 as a possible D gene (5 bases). Germline V CDR1 and CDR2: LNHDA, SQIVND (reference sequence). Trimming pared 7 bases from V and 6 bases from J, leaving 19 bases between. The CDR3 runs 15 residues. CDR3 loop: CASNQGSLKSNEQFF. CDR3 sequence (DNA): TGTGCCAGTAACCAGGGATCCCTAAAGTCCAATGAGCAGTTCTTC.

This clone was detected once. The chain joins TRBV12-5 to TRBJ2-1; tentative D call: TRBD1 (6 bases). This CDR3 region has 19 residues. V lost 3 bases and J 6 bases, leaving 27 bases between the germline ends. Germline V gives CDR1 LGHNT, CDR2 FRNRAP. CDR3 amino acids: CASGLKAMGNEGEFNEQFF. The CDR3 nucleotides are TGTGCTAGTGGTTTAAAGGCCATGGGAAATGAGGGGGAATTCAATGAGCAGTTCTTC.

The V call is TRBV24-1, the J call TRBJ2-7; D perhaps matches TRBD1 (5 bases). Looked up from germline, CDR1 is KGHDR and CDR2 is SFDVKD. With 5 bases removed from V and 3 bases from J, the gap between germline ends came to 7 bases. This CDR3 is built from 12 residues. The CDR3, as DNA: TGTGCCACCAGTGGGCAGGGCTACGAGCAGTACTTC. Protein sequence: CATSGQGYEQYF.

The table lists this clone with a few counts. V gene TRBV6-2 or TRBV6-3 combines with J gene TRBJ2-3, with 8 bases aligning to TRBD1. Trimming removed 4 bases from V and 2 bases from J; junction bases left unmatched: 5. Germline V gene sequence: CDR1 MNHEY, CDR2 SVGEGT. The CDR3 covers 15 residues. The CDR3 spells CASSWTGHATDTQYF. CDR3 nucleotides: TGTGCCAGCAGTTGGACAGGGCACGCCACAGATACGCAGTATTTT.

The V and J genes are TRBV4-1 and TRBJ2-2; possibly TRBD1 for D (6 bases). The CDR3 loop spans 15 amino acids. Looked up from germline, CDR1 is MGHRA and CDR2 is YSYEKL. The ends were cut back, 1 base at V and 0 bases at J, with 6 bases in the middle. The CDR3 DNA is TGCGCCAGCAGCCAAGGGACAGCGAACACCGGGGAGCTGTTTTTT. Amino acid sequence: CASSQGTANTGELFF.

The gene calls are TRBV3-1 (or the pseudogene TRBV3-2) and TRBJ1-2, with D perhaps matching TRBD1 (5 bases). The CDR3 runs to 16 residues. Per germline, CDR1 LGHDT and CDR2 YNNKEL (reference sequence). The V and J ends lost 1 base and 2 bases respectively, with 14 bases between them. The CDR3 bases are TGTGCCAGCAGCCAAGGTGCGGCAGGGTTGAACTATGGCTACACCTTC. Residues: CASSQGAAGLNYGYTF.

V usage is TRBV5-1 and J usage is TRBJ2-7; TRBD1 matches 9 bases. Germline CDR1 SGHRS, CDR2 YFSETQ. The CDR3 spans 15 residues. J gave up 1 base and V 0 bases, and 2 bases lay outside the gene matches. The CDR3, as DNA: TGCGCCAGCAGCTTGGGAGGGACAGGGTCCTACGAGCAGTACTTC. Translation gives CASSLGGTGSYEQYF.

The J gene is TRBJ2-7, the V gene TRBV7-2; 7 nucleotides match TRBD1. This CDR3 region has 17 residues. The ends lost 5 bases at V and 0 bases at J; junction bases unmatched: 13. In germline, CDR1 is SGHTA, CDR2 FQGNSA. CDR3 residues: CASSINSPGQLSYEQYF. In nucleotides, the CDR3 is TGTGCCAGCAGCATCAATTCTCCGGGACAGCTCTCCTACGAGCAGTACTTC.

The V and J genes are TRBV5-6 and TRBJ2-7; 7 bases fit TRBD2. J gave up 3 bases and V 5 bases, and 11 bases lay outside the gene matches. This CDR3 is built from 15 residues. Germline V gene data show CDR1 as SGHDT and CDR2 as YYEEEE. DNA for the CDR3: TGTGCCAGCAGTGACGGGGCTAGCGGTAACTACGAGCAGTACTTC. It yields the protein CASSDGASGNYEQYF.

The CDR3 DNA sequence: TGTGCCAGCAGCCTTCTTGAGGGTGAAGCTTTCTTT. Its translation: CASSLLEGEAFF. The chain carries TRBV12-3 or TRBV12-4 and TRBJ1-1; D ambiguous. Trimming left V 6 bases short and J 7 bases short, with 12 bases between. The CDR3 is made up of 12 amino acids.

This chain connects TRBV5-4 to TRBJ2-1; possibly TRBD1 for D (6 bases). CDR3 length equals 14 residues. Deletions cut 2 bases from V and 8 bases from J, with 14 bases between. Germline V lookup: CDR1 SGHNT, CDR2 YYREEE (reference sequence). CDR3 loop: CASSLAVGADEQFF. CDR3 DNA sequence: TGTGCCAGCAGCTTAGCGGTGGGGGCCGATGAGCAGTTCTTC.

This clone has a single count. J is TRBJ1-6 and V is TRBV7-9; D unresolved. The CDR3 consists of 15 residues. Between the trimmed V and J ends, which lost 0 bases and 5 bases, there was a span of 8 bases. The germline CDR1 and CDR2 sequences are SEHNR and FQNEAQ (reference sequence). CDR3 nucleotides: TGTGCCAGCAGCTTAGCCCGGGTTGATAATTCACCCCTCCACTTT. Protein product: CASSLARVDNSPLHF.

The V and J genes are TRBV7-9 and TRBJ1-2, with 7 bases identical to TRBD1. The CDR3 is 13 residues long. Germline values: CDR1 SEHNR, CDR2 FQNEAQ (reference sequence). V trimming: 3 bases; J trimming: 8 bases; junction bases outside the gene matches: 6. Written as DNA, the CDR3 is TGTGCCAGCAGCTTTGAGGGGACAGTCGGCTACACCTTC. It specifies CASSFEGTVGYTF.

The V gene is TRBV7-6, the J gene TRBJ2-1, with D possibly TRBD2 on 7 matching bases. V lost 0 bases, J lost 7 bases, and 13 bases lay in between. This CDR3 spans 15 amino acids. Germline lookup yields CDR1 SGHVS and CDR2 FNYEAQ. As DNA, the CDR3 is TGTGCCAGCAGCTTAGCGGGGGGGGCTAGGAATGAGCAGTTCTTC. It is translated as CASSLAGGARNEQFF.

The rearrangement joins TRBV27 to TRBJ2-1; D may be TRBD2 (6 bases). V was pared by 7 bases and J by 2 bases, with 12 bases between. This CDR3 contains 14 residues. CDR1 and CDR2 (germline): MNHEY, SMNVEV (reference sequence). The CDR3 spells CASKGGTAYNEQFF. The CDR3 bases are TGTGCCAGCAAGGGCGGGACTGCCTACAATGAGCAGTTCTTC.

The chain couples TRBV5-1 to TRBJ2-1; TRBD1 agrees at 11 bases. This CDR3 is 14 amino acids long. CDR1 is SGHRS, CDR2 YFSETQ, per germline. Losses at the gene ends were 4 bases for V and 9 bases for J; bases not matched to a gene: 6. CDR3 DNA sequence: TGCGCCAGCAGCCCTGGGACAGGGGGTAGTGAGCAGTTCTTC. Translating it yields CASSPGTGGSEQFF.

The chain employs TRBV7-2 and TRBJ2-1; TRBD2 is a possible D gene (5 bases). Between the trimmed V and J ends, which lost 6 bases and 1 base, there was a span of 13 bases. The CDR3 runs to 15 residues. The germline gives CDR1 SGHTA, CDR2 FQGNSA. This chain's CDR3 is CASRSDLGSYNEQFF. CDR3 DNA sequence: TGTGCCAGCAGATCGGACTTAGGTTCCTACAATGAGCAGTTCTTC. Full variable domain (missing parts from reference TRBV7-2 and TRBJ2-1): GAGVSQSPSNKVTEKGKDVELRCDPISGHTALYWYRQSLGQGLEFLIYFQGNSAPDKSGLPSDRFSAERTGGSVSTLTIQRTQQEDSAVYLCASRSDLGSYNEQFFGPGTRLTVL.

Written as DNA, the CDR3 is TGTGCCAGCAGGGCCATCGAGACCCAGTACTTC. It specifies CASRAIETQYF. The chain employs TRBV5-8 and TRBJ2-5, with D unclear. The CDR3 has 11 amino acids. V lost 5 bases and J lost 5, with 7 bases in between. Germline assignment: CDR1 SGHTS and CDR2 YDEGEE.

The chain is built from TRBV6-1 and TRBJ2-1; TRBD1 might be the D (5 bases). There are 15 residues in the CDR3. The germline V gene encodes CDR1 MNHNS and CDR2 SASEGT. V was trimmed by 3 bases and J by 12 bases, leaving 21 bases between them. The CDR3 coding sequence is TGTGCCAGCAGTGAGCAGGGATTCAGCCCCCAATGGCAGTTCTTC. This codes for CASSEQGFSPQWQFF.

V is TRBV7-9 and J is TRBJ2-7, with D hard to call. The CDR3 covers 13 residues. Germline CDR1 SEHNR, CDR2 FQNEAQ (reference sequence). V lost 6 bases and J lost 2, with 11 bases in between. CDR3 nucleotides: TGTGCCAGCAGTTTAACAGAGACCTACGAGCAGTACTTC. This codes for CASSLTETYEQYF.

The V call is TRBV7-2, the J call TRBJ2-4, with 7 positions matching TRBD2. Per germline, CDR1 SGHTA and CDR2 FQGNSA. This CDR3 has 13 amino acids. The J segment lost 7 bases and the V segment lost 7 bases, leaving 7 bases of the junction unmatched. In DNA form, the CDR3 reads TGTGCCAGCACCGAAGGACTAGGCAACATTCAGTACTTC. This codes for CASTEGLGNIQYF.

This chain connects TRBV2 to TRBJ2-7, with D possibly TRBD2 on 5 matching bases. Trimming left V 7 bases short and J 5 bases short, with 18 bases between. The germline V gene encodes CDR1 SNHLY and CDR2 FYNNEI. This CDR3 region has 14 residues. For the CDR3, the DNA is TGTGCCAGCACCACCGGGGTCCTGGGCGACGAGCAGTACTTC. It translates to CASTTGVLGDEQYF.